One and the same sample provided the 2 T cell receptor beta chains below, sequenced in a study of human T cells and chemical hapten exposure. TCRdb passed the RACE reads through MiXCR, listing each CDR3 protein once. Seen here are roughly 96,000 distinct CDR3 sequences, about a tenth observed once, and the top ten hold approximately 2%. Time point here: patch test 2, 6 weeks after DPC sensitization. The treatment here: therapeutic diphenylcyclopropenone sensitization with weekly scalp DPC. The sequencing used whole blood, collected in connection with sensitization to the hapten diphenylcyclopropenone (DPC). The source of these receptors is a woman between 35 and 50 years old with alopecia areata. Some clones in this sample may be carry-over from other donors' samples.

This clonotype appeared a few times. This rearrangement joins TRBV11-1 to TRBJ2-5; TRBD1 aligns across 10 bases. This CDR3 is 17 amino acids long. V gave up 7 bases and J gave up 3 bases; unmatched junction bases: 14. Germline V gives CDR1 SGHAT, CDR2 FQDESV (reference sequence). As DNA, the CDR3 is TGTGCCAGCACGCCTTTCACGTCGACAGGGGGCGAAGAGACCCAGTACTTC. Its translation is CASTPFTSTGGEETQYF.

This clonotype was seen at least ten times. This chain joins TRBV9 and TRBJ2-5; D perhaps matches TRBD2 (5 bases). V was shortened by 4 bases and J by 4 bases, with 17 bases between the two germline ends. CDR3 length equals 15 residues. CDR1 is SGDLS and CDR2 is YYNGEE in the germline V gene. CDR3 in DNA: TGTGCCAGCAGCTCTTCGTACGGGGTAGGAGAGACCCAGTACTTC. This gives the protein CASSSSYGVGETQYF.